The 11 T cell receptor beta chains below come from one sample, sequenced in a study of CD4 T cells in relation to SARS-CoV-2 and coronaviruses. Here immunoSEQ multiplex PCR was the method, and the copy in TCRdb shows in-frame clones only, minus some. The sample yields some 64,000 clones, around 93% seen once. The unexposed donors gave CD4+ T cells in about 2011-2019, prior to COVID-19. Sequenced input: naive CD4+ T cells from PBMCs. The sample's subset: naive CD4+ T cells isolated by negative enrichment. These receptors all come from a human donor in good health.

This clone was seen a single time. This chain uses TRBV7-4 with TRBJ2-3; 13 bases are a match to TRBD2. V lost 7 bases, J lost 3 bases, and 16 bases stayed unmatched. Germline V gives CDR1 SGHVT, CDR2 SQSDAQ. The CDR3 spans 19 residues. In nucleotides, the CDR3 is TGTGCCAGCATCACAGAACCAGGACTAGCGGGAGAAGGGACAGATACGCAGTATTTT. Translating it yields CASITEPGLAGEGTDTQYF.

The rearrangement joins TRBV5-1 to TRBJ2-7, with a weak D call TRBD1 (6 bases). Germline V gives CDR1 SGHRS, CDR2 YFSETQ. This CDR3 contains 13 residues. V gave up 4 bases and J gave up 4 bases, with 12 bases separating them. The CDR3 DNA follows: TGCGCCAGCAGCCGCGGGCAGGGGTACGAGCAGTACTTC. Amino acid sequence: CASSRGQGYEQYF.

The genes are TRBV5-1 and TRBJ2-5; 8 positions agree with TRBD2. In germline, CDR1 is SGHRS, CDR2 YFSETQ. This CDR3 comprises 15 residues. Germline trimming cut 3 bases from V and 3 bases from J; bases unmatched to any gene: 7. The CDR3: CASSSLAGPEETQYF. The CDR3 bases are TGCGCCAGCAGCTCATTAGCGGGACCCGAAGAGACCCAGTACTTC.

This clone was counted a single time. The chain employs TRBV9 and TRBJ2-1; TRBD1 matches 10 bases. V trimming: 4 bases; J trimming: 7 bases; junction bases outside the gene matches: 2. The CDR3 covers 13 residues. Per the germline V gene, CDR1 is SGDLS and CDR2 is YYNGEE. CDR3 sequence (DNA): TGTGCCAGCAGCCGGGACAGGGGTAATGAGCAGTTCTTC. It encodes CASSRDRGNEQFF.

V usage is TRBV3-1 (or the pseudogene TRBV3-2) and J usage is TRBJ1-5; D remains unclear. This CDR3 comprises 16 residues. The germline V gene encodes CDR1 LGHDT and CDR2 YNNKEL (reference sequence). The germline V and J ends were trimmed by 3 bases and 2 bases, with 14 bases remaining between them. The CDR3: CASSHQAGGGNQPQHF. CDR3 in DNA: TGTGCCAGCAGCCACCAAGCAGGAGGCGGCAATCAGCCCCAGCATTTT.

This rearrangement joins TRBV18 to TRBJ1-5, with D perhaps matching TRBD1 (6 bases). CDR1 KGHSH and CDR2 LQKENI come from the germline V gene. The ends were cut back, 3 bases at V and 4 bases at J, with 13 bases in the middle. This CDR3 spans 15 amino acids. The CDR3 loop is CASSPTQGSNQPQHF. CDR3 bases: TGTGCCAGCTCACCTACACAGGGAAGTAATCAGCCCCAGCATTTT.

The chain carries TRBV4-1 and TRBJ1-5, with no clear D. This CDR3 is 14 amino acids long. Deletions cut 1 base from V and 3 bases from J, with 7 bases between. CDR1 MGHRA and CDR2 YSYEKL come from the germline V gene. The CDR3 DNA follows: TGCGCCAGCAGCCAAGGACGGGACAATCAGCCCCAGCATTTT. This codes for CASSQGRDNQPQHF.

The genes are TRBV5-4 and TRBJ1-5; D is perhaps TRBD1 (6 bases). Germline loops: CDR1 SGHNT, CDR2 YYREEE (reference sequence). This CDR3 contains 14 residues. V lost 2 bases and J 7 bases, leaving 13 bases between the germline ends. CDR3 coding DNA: TGTGCCAGCAGCTTAGGGGGGGTCGGGCAGCCCCAGCATTTT. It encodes CASSLGGVGQPQHF.

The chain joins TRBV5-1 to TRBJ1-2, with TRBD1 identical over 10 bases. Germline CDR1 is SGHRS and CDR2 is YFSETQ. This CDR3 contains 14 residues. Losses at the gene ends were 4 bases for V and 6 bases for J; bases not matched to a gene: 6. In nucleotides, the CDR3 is TGCGCCAGCAGCACAGACAGGGGGCACGATGGCTACACCTTC. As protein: CASSTDRGHDGYTF.

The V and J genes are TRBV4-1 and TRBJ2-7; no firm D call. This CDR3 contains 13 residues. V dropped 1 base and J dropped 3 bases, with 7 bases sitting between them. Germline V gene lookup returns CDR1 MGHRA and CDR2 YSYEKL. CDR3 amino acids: CASSQGINYEQYF. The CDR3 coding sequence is TGCGCCAGCAGCCAAGGTATTAACTACGAGCAGTACTTC.

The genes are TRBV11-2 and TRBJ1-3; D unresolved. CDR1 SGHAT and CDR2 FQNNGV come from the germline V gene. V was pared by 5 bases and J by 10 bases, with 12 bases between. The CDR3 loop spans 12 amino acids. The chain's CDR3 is CASSASERTIYF. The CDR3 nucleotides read TGTGCCAGCAGCGCCTCAGAGAGGACCATATATTTT.